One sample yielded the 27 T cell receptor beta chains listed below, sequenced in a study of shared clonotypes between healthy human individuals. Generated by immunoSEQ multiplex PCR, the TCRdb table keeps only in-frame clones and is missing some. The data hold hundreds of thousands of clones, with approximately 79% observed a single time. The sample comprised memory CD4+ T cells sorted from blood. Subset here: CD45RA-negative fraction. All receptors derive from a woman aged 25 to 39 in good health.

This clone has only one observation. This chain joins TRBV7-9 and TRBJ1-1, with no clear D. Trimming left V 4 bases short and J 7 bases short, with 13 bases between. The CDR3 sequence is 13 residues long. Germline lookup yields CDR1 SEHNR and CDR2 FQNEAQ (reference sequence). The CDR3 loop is CASSSPGVYEAFF. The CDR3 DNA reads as TGTGCCAGCAGCTCGCCCGGTGTTTATGAAGCTTTCTTT. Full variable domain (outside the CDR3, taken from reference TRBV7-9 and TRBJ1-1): DTGVSQNPRHKITKRGQNVTFRCDPISEHNRLYWYRQTLGQGPEFLTYFQNEAQLEKSRLLSDRFSAERPKGSFSTLEIQRTEQGDSAMYLCASSSPGVYEAFFGQGTRLTVV.

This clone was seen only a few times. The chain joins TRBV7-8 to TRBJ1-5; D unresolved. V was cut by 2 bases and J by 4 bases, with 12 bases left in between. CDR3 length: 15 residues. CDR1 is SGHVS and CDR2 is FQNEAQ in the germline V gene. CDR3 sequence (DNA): TGTGCCAGCAGCTTATCTTTCGGAAAAAATCAGCCCCAGCATTTT. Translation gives CASSLSFGKNQPQHF.

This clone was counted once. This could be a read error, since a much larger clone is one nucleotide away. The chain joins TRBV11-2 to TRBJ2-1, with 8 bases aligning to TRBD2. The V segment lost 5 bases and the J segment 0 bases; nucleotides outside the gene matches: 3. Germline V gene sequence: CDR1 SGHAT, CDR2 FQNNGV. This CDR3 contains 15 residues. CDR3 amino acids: CASSPLADSYNEQFF. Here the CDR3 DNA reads TGTGCCAGCAGCCCACTAGCGGACTCCTACAATGAGCAGTTCTTC.

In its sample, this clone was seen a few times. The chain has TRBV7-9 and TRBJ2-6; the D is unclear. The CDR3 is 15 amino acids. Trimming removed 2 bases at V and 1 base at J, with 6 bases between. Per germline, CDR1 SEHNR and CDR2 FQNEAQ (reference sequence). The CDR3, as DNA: TGTGCCAGCAGCTTACGGGTATCTGGGGCCAACGTCCTGACTTTC. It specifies CASSLRVSGANVLTF. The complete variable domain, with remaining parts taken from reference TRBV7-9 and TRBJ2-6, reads DTGVSQNPRHKITKRGQNVTFRCDPISEHNRLYWYRQTLGQGPEFLTYFQNEAQLEKSRLLSDRFSAERPKGSFSTLEIQRTEQGDSAMYLCASSLRVSGANVLTFGAGSRLTVL.

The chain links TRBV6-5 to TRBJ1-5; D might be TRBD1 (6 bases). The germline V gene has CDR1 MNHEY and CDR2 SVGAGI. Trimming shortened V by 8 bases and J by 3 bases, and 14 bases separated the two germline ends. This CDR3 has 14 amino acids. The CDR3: CASRKGQFNQPQHF. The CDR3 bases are TGTGCCAGCCGAAAAGGACAGTTCAATCAGCCCCAGCATTTT.

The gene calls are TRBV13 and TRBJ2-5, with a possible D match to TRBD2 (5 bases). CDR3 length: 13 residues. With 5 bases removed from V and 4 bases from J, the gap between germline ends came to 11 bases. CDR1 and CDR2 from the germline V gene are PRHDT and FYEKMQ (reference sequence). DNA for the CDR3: TGTGCCAGCAGCCTTACTAGGACAGAGACCCAGTACTTC. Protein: CASSLTRTETQYF.

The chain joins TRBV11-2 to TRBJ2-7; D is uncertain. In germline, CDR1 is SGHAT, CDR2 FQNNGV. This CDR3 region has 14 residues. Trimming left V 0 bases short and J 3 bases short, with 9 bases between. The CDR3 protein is CASSLDFSSYEQYF. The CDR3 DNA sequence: TGTGCCAGCAGCTTAGATTTCTCCAGCTACGAGCAGTACTTC.

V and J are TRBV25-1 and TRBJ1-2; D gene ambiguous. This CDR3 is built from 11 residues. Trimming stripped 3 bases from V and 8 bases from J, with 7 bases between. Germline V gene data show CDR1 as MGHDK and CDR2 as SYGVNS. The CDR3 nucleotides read TGTGCCAGCAGTGAGAATCAGGGCTACACCTTC. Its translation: CASSENQGYTF.

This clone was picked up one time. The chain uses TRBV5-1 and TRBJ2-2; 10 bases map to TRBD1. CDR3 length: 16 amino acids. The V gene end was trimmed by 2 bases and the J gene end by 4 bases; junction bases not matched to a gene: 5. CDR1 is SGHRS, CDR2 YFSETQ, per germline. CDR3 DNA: TGCGCCAGCAGCTTAACCGGGACAGGGGTCACCGGGGAGCTGTTTTTT. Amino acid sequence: CASSLTGTGVTGELFF.

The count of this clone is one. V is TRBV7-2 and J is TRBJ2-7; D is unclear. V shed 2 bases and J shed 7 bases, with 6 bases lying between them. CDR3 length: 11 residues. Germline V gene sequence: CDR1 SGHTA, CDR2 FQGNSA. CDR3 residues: CASSLMREQYF. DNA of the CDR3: TGTGCCAGCAGCTTAATGAGAGAGCAGTACTTC.

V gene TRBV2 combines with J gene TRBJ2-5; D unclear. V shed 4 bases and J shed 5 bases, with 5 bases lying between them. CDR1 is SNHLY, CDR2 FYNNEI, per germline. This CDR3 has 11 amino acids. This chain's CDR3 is CASSGSETQYF. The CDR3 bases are TGTGCCAGCAGTGGCTCCGAGACCCAGTACTTC.

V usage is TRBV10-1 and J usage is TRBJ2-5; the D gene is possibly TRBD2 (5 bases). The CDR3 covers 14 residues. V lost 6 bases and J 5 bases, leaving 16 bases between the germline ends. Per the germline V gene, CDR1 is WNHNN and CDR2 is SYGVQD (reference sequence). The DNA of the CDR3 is TGCGCCAGCAGGGAGGCGTGGAGTTGGGAGACCCAGTACTTC. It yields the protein CASREAWSWETQYF.

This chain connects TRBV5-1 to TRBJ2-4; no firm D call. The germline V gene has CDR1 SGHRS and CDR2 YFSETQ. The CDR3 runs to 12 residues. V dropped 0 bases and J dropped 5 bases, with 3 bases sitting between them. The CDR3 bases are TGCGCCAGCAGCTTGGGCGAAAACATTCAGTACTTC. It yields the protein CASSLGENIQYF.

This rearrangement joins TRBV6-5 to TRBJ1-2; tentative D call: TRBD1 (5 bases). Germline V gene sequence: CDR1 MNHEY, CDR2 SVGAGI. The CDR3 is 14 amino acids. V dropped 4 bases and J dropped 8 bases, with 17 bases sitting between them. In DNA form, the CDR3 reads TGTGCCAGCAGTTGGGGCAGATCTTCCGTGGGCTACACCTTC. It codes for CASSWGRSSVGYTF.

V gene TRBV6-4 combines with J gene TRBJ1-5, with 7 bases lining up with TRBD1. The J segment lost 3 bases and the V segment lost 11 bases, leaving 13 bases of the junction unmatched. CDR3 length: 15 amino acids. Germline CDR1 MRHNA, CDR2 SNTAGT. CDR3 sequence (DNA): TGTGCCCCCCAGTCCCCAGGACAGGTCAATCAGCCCCAGCATTTT. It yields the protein CAPQSPGQVNQPQHF.

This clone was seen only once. CDR3 protein: CASALTSGRDTQYF. In DNA form, the CDR3 reads TGTGCCAGCGCCCTGACTAGCGGACGGGATACGCAGTATTTT. The chain links TRBV27 to TRBJ2-3; 9 bases are shared with TRBD2. Per germline, CDR1 MNHEY and CDR2 SMNVEV (reference sequence). The CDR3 spans 14 residues. Trimming took 8 bases from V and 6 from J; bases not matched to a gene: 9.

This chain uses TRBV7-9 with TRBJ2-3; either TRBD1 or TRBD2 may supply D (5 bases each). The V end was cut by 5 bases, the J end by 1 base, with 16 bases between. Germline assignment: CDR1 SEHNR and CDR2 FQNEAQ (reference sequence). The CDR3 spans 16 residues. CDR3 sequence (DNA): TGTGCCAGCAGCGAGTGGGTCTCGGGACGCACAGATACGCAGTATTTT. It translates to CASSEWVSGRTDTQYF.

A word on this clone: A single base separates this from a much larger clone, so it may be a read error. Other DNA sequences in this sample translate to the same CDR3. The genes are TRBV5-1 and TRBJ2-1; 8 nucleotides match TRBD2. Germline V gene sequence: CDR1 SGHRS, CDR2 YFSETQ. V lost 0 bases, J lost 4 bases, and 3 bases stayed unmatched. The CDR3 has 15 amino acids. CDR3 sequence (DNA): TGCGCCAGCAGCTTGGCGAGCGGGAGTTACAATGAGCAGTTCTTC. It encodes CASSLASGSYNEQFF.

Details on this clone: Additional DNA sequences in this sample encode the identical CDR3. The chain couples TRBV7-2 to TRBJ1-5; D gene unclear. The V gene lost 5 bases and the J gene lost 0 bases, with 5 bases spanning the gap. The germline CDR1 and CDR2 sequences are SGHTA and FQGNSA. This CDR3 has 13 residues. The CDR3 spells CASSPDSNQPQHF. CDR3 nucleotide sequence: TGTGCCAGCAGCCCGGATAGCAATCAGCCCCAGCATTTT.

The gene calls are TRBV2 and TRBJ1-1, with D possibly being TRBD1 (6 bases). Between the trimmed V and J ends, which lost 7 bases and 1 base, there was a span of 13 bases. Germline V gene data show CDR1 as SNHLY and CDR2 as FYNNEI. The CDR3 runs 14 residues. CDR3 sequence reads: CASKGGRENTEAFF. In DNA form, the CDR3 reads TGTGCCAGCAAGGGGGGCAGGGAGAACACTGAAGCTTTCTTT.

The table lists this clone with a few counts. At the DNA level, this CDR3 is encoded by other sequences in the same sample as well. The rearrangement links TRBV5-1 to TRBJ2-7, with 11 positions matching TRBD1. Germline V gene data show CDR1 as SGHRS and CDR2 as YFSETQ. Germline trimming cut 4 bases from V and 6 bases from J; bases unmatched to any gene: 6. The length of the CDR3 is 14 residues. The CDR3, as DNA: TGCGCCAGCAGCCCTGGGACAGGGGGGCTCGAGCAGTACTTC. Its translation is CASSPGTGGLEQYF.

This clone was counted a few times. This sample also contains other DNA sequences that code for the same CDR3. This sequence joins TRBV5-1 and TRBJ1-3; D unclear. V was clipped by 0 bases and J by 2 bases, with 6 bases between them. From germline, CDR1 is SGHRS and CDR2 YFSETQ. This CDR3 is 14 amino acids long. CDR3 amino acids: CASSLGTTGNTIYF. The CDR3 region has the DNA TGCGCCAGCAGCTTGGGGACCACTGGAAACACCATATATTTT.

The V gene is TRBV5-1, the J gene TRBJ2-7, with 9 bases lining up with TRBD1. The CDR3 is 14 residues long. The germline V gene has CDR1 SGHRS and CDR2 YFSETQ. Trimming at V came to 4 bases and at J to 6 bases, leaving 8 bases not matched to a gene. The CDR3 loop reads CASSPGQGGSEQYF. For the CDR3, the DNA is TGCGCCAGCAGCCCGGGACAGGGAGGGTCCGAGCAGTACTTC.

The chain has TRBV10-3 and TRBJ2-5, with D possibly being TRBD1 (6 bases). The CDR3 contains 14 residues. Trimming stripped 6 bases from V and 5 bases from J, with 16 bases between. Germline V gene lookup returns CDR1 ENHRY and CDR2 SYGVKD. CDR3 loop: CAIRTTSQGETQYF. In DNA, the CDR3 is TGTGCCATCAGGACTACATCCCAGGGGGAGACCCAGTACTTC.

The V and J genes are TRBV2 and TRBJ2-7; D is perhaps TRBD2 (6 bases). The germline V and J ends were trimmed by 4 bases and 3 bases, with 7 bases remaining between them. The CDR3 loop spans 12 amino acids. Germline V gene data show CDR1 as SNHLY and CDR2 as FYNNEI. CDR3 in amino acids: CASSGTIYEQYF. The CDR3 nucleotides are TGTGCCAGCAGTGGGACTATCTACGAGCAGTACTTC.

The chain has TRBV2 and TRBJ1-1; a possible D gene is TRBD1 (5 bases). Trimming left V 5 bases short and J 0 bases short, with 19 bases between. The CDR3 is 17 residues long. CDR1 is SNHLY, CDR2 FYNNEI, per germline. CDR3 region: CASSPRGGVRMNTEAFF. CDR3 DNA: TGTGCCAGCAGTCCTCGGGGAGGGGTAAGGATGAACACTGAAGCTTTCTTT.

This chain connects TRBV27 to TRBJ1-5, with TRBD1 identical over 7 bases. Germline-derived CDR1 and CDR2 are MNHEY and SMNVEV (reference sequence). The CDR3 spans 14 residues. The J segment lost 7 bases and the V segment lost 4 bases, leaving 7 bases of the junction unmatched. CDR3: CASSSGGLEQPQHF. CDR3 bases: TGTGCCAGCAGTTCAGGGGGTTTGGAGCAGCCCCAGCATTTT.